This T cell receptor beta chain is from a study of graft-versus-host responses after intestinal transplantation. CDR3 length equals 14 residues. Germline-derived CDR1 and CDR2 are SGHRS and YFSETQ. The V and J ends lost 0 bases and 1 base respectively, with 7 bases between them. Remarks on this clone: The antigen remains unidentified.

The assay was immunoSEQ multiplex PCR, and TCRdb's table has in-frame clones only and misses some. The table has about 93,000 clones, 90% to 95% seen once. The V and J genes are TRBV5-1 and TRBJ1-1; D is undetermined. The specimen comprised unstimulated CD8+ T cells sorted from spleen or lymph node cells, sampled before intestinal transplant. The sequence was collected from a human donor who received an intestinal transplant. In nucleotides, the CDR3 is TGCGCCAGCAGCTTGGTGTCGGGGAACACTGAAGCTTTCTTT. It translates to CASSLVSGNTEAFF.